This T cell receptor beta chain was observed in a study of molecular identifiers for immune sequencing clone quantification. Points from the study as a whole: Sizes of clones that are highly expanded could be underestimated (if identical TCR molecules share a barcode). Reportedly, one cell's Jurkat TCR RNA was detected within 1,200,000 naive CD8 cells. Clonotypes topping 20 RNA copies carried over 98% of effector molecules but under 1% of naive ones.

From the PCR reads, TCRdb called clonotypes with MiXCR, one entry per CDR3 protein. This table holds 85,000 to 95,000 distinct CDR3 sequences, under 20% found once. Libraries of naive CD8 cells were prepared from 20,000 to 1,000,000 sorted cells using 10%, 30% or 50% RNA. This clonotype was detected many times. Its antigen remains unknown. Trimming removed 6 bases from V and 2 bases from J, with 14 bases in between. Germline V CDR1 and CDR2: DFQATT, SNEGSKA (reference sequence). The CDR3 loop spans 14 amino acids. Sequenced: naive CD8+ T cells from blood, with Jurkat cell RNA spiked in. Subset indicated: FACS-sorted CD8+CD4-CCR7+CD45RA+ naive T cells. This rearrangement joins TRBV20-1 to TRBJ1-5, with no clear D. This clonotype was obtained from a human donor in good health. Some libraries in this study had Jurkat cell RNA spiked in. For the CDR3, the DNA is TGCAGTGCAGTACCTGGGCACCGCAATCAGCCCCAGCATTTT. Its protein product is CSAVPGHRNQPQHF.